These 30 T cell receptor beta chains originate from one sample sequenced in a study of cytomegalovirus exposure and HLA in healthy donors. With 60 Vbeta and 13 Jbeta primers, the PCR was carried out. Data came from immunoSEQ multiplex PCR; TCRdb stores just in-frame clones and leaves some out. The sample carries 95,000 to 110,000 clones, about 80% recorded once. Sequences were obtained from PBMCs. These receptor sequences come from a man aged 55-75 years in good health and CMV-seropositive.

The J gene is TRBJ2-1, the V gene TRBV28; 8 positions match TRBD2. This CDR3 contains 14 residues. After removal of 8 bases from V and 2 bases from J, the junction contained 5 bases not matched to a gene. The germline V gene encodes CDR1 MDHEN and CDR2 SYDVKM. The CDR3 protein is CASGRGGPYNEQFF. For the CDR3, the DNA is TGTGCCAGCGGACGGGGGGGCCCCTACAATGAGCAGTTCTTC.

The chain links TRBV5-1 to TRBJ2-1, with TRBD2 as a possible D gene (5 bases). There are 15 residues in the CDR3. V lost 4 bases and J lost 5, with 16 bases in between. The V gene's germline CDR1 is SGHRS and CDR2 YFSETQ. The CDR3 DNA follows: TGCGCCAGCAGCCCCAGCCAGCGAGGGAACAATGAGCAGTTCTTC. The encoded protein is CASSPSQRGNNEQFF.

This clone was detected once. The V and J genes are TRBV5-6 and TRBJ2-5; 10 positions match TRBD1. Per the germline V gene, CDR1 is SGHDT and CDR2 is YYEEEE. CDR3 length equals 16 residues. Trimming cost V 4 bases and J 5 bases; bases outside gene matches: 11. This CDR3 reads CASSPPGQGILETQYF. The CDR3, as DNA: TGTGCCAGCAGCCCACCGGGACAGGGGATTTTGGAGACCCAGTACTTC.

The chain combines TRBV2 with TRBJ1-6; no clear D gene. The V gene's germline CDR1 is SNHLY and CDR2 FYNNEI. V dropped 2 bases and J dropped 4 bases, with 9 bases sitting between them. The CDR3 covers 15 residues. CDR3 bases: TGTGCCAGCAGTGAAATGGAGGGTTATAATTCACCCCTCCACTTT. Protein sequence: CASSEMEGYNSPLHF.

This chain connects TRBV5-1 to TRBJ2-3; TRBD1 agrees at 7 bases. The CDR3 loop spans 16 amino acids. The germline V gene encodes CDR1 SGHRS and CDR2 YFSETQ. With 2 bases clipped from V and 6 bases from J, the junction kept 12 bases outside the gene matches. The CDR3 loop is CASSFRTGMFIDTQYF. DNA for the CDR3: TGCGCCAGCAGCTTCCGGACAGGCATGTTTATCGATACGCAGTATTTT.

This clone was observed once. The chain recombines TRBV18 with TRBJ2-2, with D perhaps TRBD1 (5 bases). This CDR3 is built from 14 residues. With 6 bases removed from V and 3 bases from J, the gap between germline ends came to 11 bases. Germline CDR1 KGHSH, CDR2 LQKENI. The CDR3 DNA reads TGTGCCAGCTCGCAGACAGACTACACCGGGGAGCTGTTTTTT. Its protein product is CASSQTDYTGELFF.

The genes are TRBV11-2 and TRBJ1-2; D is undetermined. V lost 1 base and J 4 bases, leaving 4 bases between the germline ends. Germline values: CDR1 SGHAT, CDR2 FQNNGV. The CDR3 has 12 amino acids. CDR3 bases: TGTGCCAGCAGCTTAGTCGGCTATGGCTACACCTTC. Translation gives CASSLVGYGYTF.

Only a few counts were recorded for this clone. The V gene is TRBV27, the J gene TRBJ2-3; D ambiguous. Looked up from germline, CDR1 is MNHEY and CDR2 is SMNVEV (reference sequence). The length of the CDR3 is 16 residues. Trimming removed 5 bases from V and 3 bases from J, with 18 bases in between. The CDR3 sequence is CASSDRLGWSTDTQYF. CDR3 nucleotides: TGTGCCAGCAGTGATAGACTCGGCTGGTCAACAGATACGCAGTATTTT.

The V call is TRBV6-1, the J call TRBJ1-4; D not certain. CDR1 is MNHNS, CDR2 SASEGT, per germline. This CDR3 has 16 residues. The V and J ends lost 2 bases and 5 bases respectively, with 15 bases between them. The CDR3 sequence: CASSEIIGSVNEKLFF. The CDR3 bases are TGTGCCAGCAGTGAAATCATCGGGTCGGTGAATGAAAAACTGTTTTTT.

This clone was counted once. The chain combines TRBV30 with TRBJ1-1; TRBD1 is a possible D gene (5 bases). Per the germline V gene, CDR1 is GTSNPN and CDR2 is SVGIG (reference sequence). The CDR3 extends over 14 amino acids. V gave up 2 bases and J gave up 3 bases, with 13 bases separating them. The CDR3 nucleotides are TGTGCCTGGAGTTTCCGACAGCGGGACACTGAAGCTTTCTTT. Protein: CAWSFRQRDTEAFF.

This clone was observed a few times. This rearrangement joins TRBV7-6 to TRBJ2-5; possibly TRBD1 for D (5 bases). Germline CDR1 SGHVS, CDR2 FNYEAQ. V gave up 4 bases and J gave up 5 bases, with 17 bases separating them. The CDR3 is 15 amino acids. CDR3 sequence: CASSSGPYKGETQYF. CDR3 in DNA: TGTGCCAGCAGCTCTGGACCCTACAAGGGGGAGACCCAGTACTTC. The whole variable domain, filled in from reference TRBV7-6 and TRBJ2-5, reads GAGVSQSPRYKVTKRGQDVALRCDPISGHVSLYWYRQALGQGPEFLTYFNYEAQQDKSGLPNDRFSAERPEGSISTLTIQRTEQRDSAMYRCASSSGPYKGETQYFGPGTRLLVL.

The rearrangement uses TRBV7-2 and TRBJ1-5; 8 bases align to TRBD1. Trimming at V came to 1 base and at J to 3 bases, leaving 2 bases not matched to a gene. This CDR3 spans 15 amino acids. Germline-derived CDR1 and CDR2 are SGHTA and FQGNSA. The CDR3 reads CASSLDRGDNQPQHF. Written as DNA, the CDR3 is TGTGCCAGCAGCTTAGACAGGGGGGACAATCAGCCCCAGCATTTT.

J is TRBJ1-1 and V is TRBV27; TRBD1 matches 7 bases. This CDR3 has 15 amino acids. Germline V gene data show CDR1 as MNHEY and CDR2 as SMNVEV (reference sequence). V dropped 0 bases and J dropped 3; count of bases not matched to a gene: 4. The CDR3 nucleotides read TGTGCCAGCAGTTTATCACGGGGACAGCACACTGAAGCTTTCTTT. Its translation is CASSLSRGQHTEAFF.

The chain has TRBV5-1 and TRBJ2-7, with 7 bases identical to TRBD1. V trimming: 4 bases; J trimming: 3 bases; junction bases outside the gene matches: 7. The V gene's germline CDR1 is SGHRS and CDR2 YFSETQ. The CDR3 loop spans 14 amino acids. The CDR3 DNA reads TGCGCCAGCAGCCGTGAGACAGGGAACTACGAGCAGTACTTC. It encodes CASSRETGNYEQYF. The entire variable domain, with the rest obtained from reference TRBV5-1 and TRBJ2-7, is as follows: KAGVTQTPRYLIKTRGQQVTLSCSPISGHRSVSWYQQTPGQGLQFLFEYFSETQRNKGNFPGRFSGRQFSNSRSEMNVSTLELGDSALYLCASSRETGNYEQYFGPGTRLTVT.

The gene calls are TRBV7-6 and TRBJ1-3; D is uncertain. Per the germline V gene, CDR1 is SGHVS and CDR2 is FNYEAQ. V was clipped by 1 base and J by 0 bases, with 10 bases between them. The length of the CDR3 is 16 residues. DNA of the CDR3: TGTGCCAGCAGCTTAGGCCGACATTTCTCTGGAAACACCATATATTTT. Protein product: CASSLGRHFSGNTIYF.

The J gene is TRBJ1-4, the V gene TRBV19; 7 bases align to TRBD1. CDR1 and CDR2 (germline): LNHDA, SQIVND (reference sequence). V shed 5 bases and J 7 bases; nucleotides not matched to a gene: 7. The CDR3 loop spans 14 amino acids. CDR3 amino acids: CASSLRGRGEKLFF. The CDR3 DNA reads TGTGCCAGTAGTCTGAGGGGGCGCGGTGAAAAACTGTTTTTT. Drawing the rest from reference TRBV19 and TRBJ1-4, the complete variable domain is DGGITQSPKYLFRKEGQNVTLSCEQNLNHDAMYWYRQDPGQGLRLIYYSQIVNDFQKGDIAEGYSVSREKKESFPLTVTSAQKNPTAFYLCASSLRGRGEKLFFGSGTQLSVL.

This sequence joins TRBV5-1 and TRBJ2-7; 7 bases agree with TRBD1. This CDR3 region has 15 residues. Trimming removed 1 base from V and 0 bases from J; junction bases left unmatched: 4. Germline CDR1 is SGHRS and CDR2 is YFSETQ. The CDR3 DNA follows: TGCGCCAGCAGCTTGTCCGGGACAGTCTCCTACGAGCAGTACTTC. Its protein is CASSLSGTVSYEQYF.

The chain uses TRBV7-2 and TRBJ1-5; 8 positions match TRBD1. With 5 bases clipped from V and 1 base from J, the junction kept 7 bases outside the gene matches. The CDR3 sequence is 16 residues long. The germline V gene encodes CDR1 SGHTA and CDR2 FQGNSA. The CDR3 DNA is TGTGCCAGCAGCCCCGGACAGGGAAGCAGCAATCAGCCCCAGCATTTT. It yields the protein CASSPGQGSSNQPQHF.

Only a few counts were recorded for this clone. The chain couples TRBV6-1 to TRBJ1-1; D might be TRBD1 (6 bases). V was shortened by 3 bases and J by 5 bases, with 16 bases between the two germline ends. This CDR3 is built from 15 residues. The germline V gene has CDR1 MNHNS and CDR2 SASEGT. CDR3 residues: CASSDIGGRETEAFF. CDR3 nucleotide sequence: TGTGCCAGCAGTGATATCGGGGGGCGCGAAACTGAAGCTTTCTTT.

CDR3 coding DNA: TGTGCCAGCAGCGCGGACAGGGGGTACACCGGGGAGCTGTTTTTT. As protein: CASSADRGYTGELFF. V gene TRBV7-6 combines with J gene TRBJ2-2; 10 bases align to TRBD1. The length of the CDR3 is 15 residues. After removal of 5 bases from V and 3 bases from J, the junction contained 3 bases not matched to a gene. Germline V gene lookup returns CDR1 SGHVS and CDR2 FNYEAQ.

The chain links TRBV9 to TRBJ2-7; the match to TRBD2 covers 12 bases. Germline V lookup: CDR1 SGDLS, CDR2 YYNGEE. V trimming: 6 bases; J trimming: 2 bases; junction bases outside the gene matches: 9. The CDR3 totals 16 residues. The CDR3 sequence: CASTPGTSGPPYEQYF. In DNA, the CDR3 is TGTGCCAGCACCCCCGGGACTAGCGGGCCCCCCTACGAGCAGTACTTC.

V is TRBV19 and J is TRBJ1-5, with a possible D match to TRBD1 (5 bases). V was shortened by 8 bases and J by 7 bases, with 15 bases between the two germline ends. CDR3 size: 13 residues. Germline values: CDR1 LNHDA, CDR2 SQIVND (reference sequence). The CDR3 bases are TGTGCCAGTGTACGGGACTCTCGACAGCCCCAGCATTTT. It specifies CASVRDSRQPQHF.

The chain joins TRBV5-6 to TRBJ2-7; weak D call: TRBD1 (6 bases). CDR3 length equals 14 residues. V lost 2 bases, J lost 2 bases, and 11 bases lay in between. The V gene's germline CDR1 is SGHDT and CDR2 YYEEEE. DNA for the CDR3: TGTGCCAGCAGCTTCGGGACAACTACCTACGAGCAGTACTTC. Protein sequence: CASSFGTTTYEQYF.

The chain joins TRBV11-3 to TRBJ2-3; D is possibly TRBD2 (6 bases). Germline V gene lookup returns CDR1 SGHNT and CDR2 YENEEA. Trimming cost V 4 bases and J 0 bases, with 8 bases left between them. CDR3 size: 14 residues. The CDR3 sequence is CASSSGVSTDTQYF. The CDR3 nucleotides are TGTGCCAGCAGCTCGGGGGTTAGCACAGATACGCAGTATTTT.

Notes on this clone: A read error may produce the germline difference seen at one junction end. CDR3 protein: CASTLKPGAVGYTF. In DNA form, the CDR3 reads TGTGCCAGCACCTTAAAGCCAGGGGCGGTTGGCTACACCTTC. V gene TRBV7-2 combines with J gene TRBJ1-2, with TRBD1 as a possible D gene (6 bases). This CDR3 region has 14 residues. The germline V gene has CDR1 SGHTA and CDR2 FQGNSA.

The chain links TRBV5-1 to TRBJ2-2; no firm D call. Between the trimmed V and J ends, which lost 1 base and 1 base, there was a span of 8 bases. The CDR3 is made up of 15 amino acids. Germline CDR1 SGHRS, CDR2 YFSETQ. CDR3 sequence reads: CASSLSQKNTGELFF. CDR3 nucleotide sequence: TGCGCCAGCAGCTTGTCTCAGAAGAACACCGGGGAGCTGTTTTTT.

The gene calls are TRBV6-6 and TRBJ1-3; no clear D gene. Germline V lookup: CDR1 MNHNY, CDR2 SVGAGI (reference sequence). There are 12 residues in the CDR3. The germline V and J ends were trimmed by 6 bases and 4 bases, with 7 bases remaining between them. CDR3 loop: CASSATGNTIYF. CDR3 DNA: TGTGCCAGCAGCGCGACAGGAAACACCATATATTTT.

A word on this clone: The CDR3 ends on some other residue instead of the conserved phenylalanine or tryptophan, so this is likely a read error. The gene calls are TRBV6-1 and TRBJ2-7; 13 bases fit TRBD2. V lost 5 bases, J lost 1 base, and 2 bases stayed unmatched. The CDR3 has 15 residues. Germline V gene lookup returns CDR1 MNHNS and CDR2 SASEGT. CDR3 in amino acids: CASSTSGGASYEQYL. DNA for the CDR3: TGTGCCAGCAGTACTAGCGGGGGGGCATCCTACGAGCAGTACCTC.

The V gene is TRBV10-3, the J gene TRBJ2-3; 8 bases fit TRBD2. From germline, CDR1 is ENHRY and CDR2 SYGVKD. This CDR3 spans 13 amino acids. The junction had 1 base not matched to a gene; V was cut back by 6 bases and J by 2 bases. CDR3 loop: CAIRAGATDTQYF. The DNA for the CDR3 is TGTGCCATCAGAGCGGGGGCCACAGATACGCAGTATTTT.

In this sample, this clone turned up a few times. The chain links TRBV5-5 to TRBJ1-5; TRBD1 matches at 9 bases. The germline gives CDR1 SGHKS, CDR2 YYEKEE (reference sequence). J lost 0 bases, V lost 4 bases, and 5 bases had no gene match. There are 16 residues in the CDR3. The CDR3, as DNA: TGTGCCAGCAGCGCCGGGACAGGGTATAGCAATCAGCCCCAGCATTTT. This encodes CASSAGTGYSNQPQHF. Full variable domain (outside the CDR3, taken from reference TRBV5-5 and TRBJ1-5): DAGVTQSPTHLIKTRGQQVTLRCSPISGHKSVSWYQQVLGQGPQFIFQYYEKEERGRGNFPDRFSARQFPNYSSELNVNALLLGDSALYLCASSAGTGYSNQPQHFGDGTRLSIL.